This T cell receptor (beta chain) was captured in a study of PD-1 blockade in classical Hodgkin lymphoma. Only in-frame clones appear in the TCRdb table, and some are missing; sequencing was by immunoSEQ multiplex PCR. In the table there are roughly 81,000 clones, about 93% of which are singletons. Whole-study results and caveats: Lower baseline TCR diversity marked trial partial responders and progressors.

Brentuximab vedotin exposure varied, and every patient relapsed after autologous stem cell transplantation. Remarks on this clone: Its specificity is not known.

Looked up from germline, CDR1 is MDHEN and CDR2 is SYDVKM. Trimming pared 6 bases from V and 1 base from J, leaving 19 bases between. This CDR3 spans 17 amino acids. Here the sequenced sample was peripheral blood mononuclear cells (PBMCs), taken before the second cycle of nivolumab. The TCR sequence derives from a human donor with classical Hodgkin lymphoma. The chain couples TRBV28 to TRBJ1-5; no clear D. The CDR3 spells CASSSNFHGSSNQPQHF. In DNA form, the CDR3 reads TGTGCCAGCAGCTCAAATTTTCATGGGTCAAGCAATCAGCCCCAGCATTTT. The full variable domain, with the rest looked up from reference TRBV28 and TRBJ1-5, is DVKVTQSSRYLVKRTGEKVFLECVQDMDHENMFWYRQDPGLGLRLIYFSYDVKMKEKGDIPEGYSVSREKKERFSLILESASTNQTSMYLCASSSNFHGSSNQPQHFGDGTRLSIL.